This T cell receptor beta chain was observed in a study of blood T cell repertoires in COVID-19. Overall study: Some COVID-19 samples were acute and others convalescent; all came from the United States, Italy and Spain.

From germline, CDR1 is LNHDA and CDR2 SQIVND (reference sequence). The CDR3 is 14 amino acids. V trimming: 6 bases; J trimming: 6 bases; junction bases outside the gene matches: 8. This table comes from immunoSEQ multiplex PCR, and its TCRdb copy is limited to in-frame clones, with some not included. Among more than 150,000 clones listed, 85% to 90% were seen once. The V and J genes are TRBV19 and TRBJ1-5; 7 nucleotides line up with TRBD1. This receptor was taken from a woman between 40 and 50 years old with acute or convalescent COVID-19. The source material was peripheral blood. The CDR3 is CASRKGGDGQPQHF. In DNA form, the CDR3 reads TGTGCCAGTAGAAAAGGGGGCGACGGTCAGCCCCAGCATTTT.